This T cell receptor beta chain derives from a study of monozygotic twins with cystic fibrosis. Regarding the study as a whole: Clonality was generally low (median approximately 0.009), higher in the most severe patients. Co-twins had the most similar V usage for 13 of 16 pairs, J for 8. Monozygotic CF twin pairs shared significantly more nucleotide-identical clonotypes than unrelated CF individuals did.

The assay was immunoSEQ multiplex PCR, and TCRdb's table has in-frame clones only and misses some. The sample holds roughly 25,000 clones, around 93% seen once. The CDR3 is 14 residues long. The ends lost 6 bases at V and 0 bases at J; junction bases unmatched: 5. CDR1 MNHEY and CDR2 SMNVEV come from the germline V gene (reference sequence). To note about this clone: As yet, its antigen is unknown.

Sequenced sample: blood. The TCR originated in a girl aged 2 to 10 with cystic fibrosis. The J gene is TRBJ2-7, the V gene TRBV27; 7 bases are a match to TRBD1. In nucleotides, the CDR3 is TGTGCCAGCAGAACGGGACAGATCTCCTACGAGCAGTACTTC. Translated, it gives CASRTGQISYEQYF.